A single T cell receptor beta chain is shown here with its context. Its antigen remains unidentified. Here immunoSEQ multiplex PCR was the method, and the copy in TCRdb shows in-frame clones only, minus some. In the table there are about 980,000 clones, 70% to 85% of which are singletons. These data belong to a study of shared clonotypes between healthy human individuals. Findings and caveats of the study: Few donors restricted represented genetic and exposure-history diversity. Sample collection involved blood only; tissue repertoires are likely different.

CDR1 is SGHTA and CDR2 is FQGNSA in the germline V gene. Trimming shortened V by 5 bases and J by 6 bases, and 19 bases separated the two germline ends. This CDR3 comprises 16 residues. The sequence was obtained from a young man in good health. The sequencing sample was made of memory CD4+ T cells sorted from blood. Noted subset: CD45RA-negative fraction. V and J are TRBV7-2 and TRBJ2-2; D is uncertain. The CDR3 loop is CASSGSPAGLPGELFF. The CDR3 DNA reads TGTGCCAGCAGCGGCTCCCCCGCCGGATTACCCGGGGAGCTGTTTTTT.